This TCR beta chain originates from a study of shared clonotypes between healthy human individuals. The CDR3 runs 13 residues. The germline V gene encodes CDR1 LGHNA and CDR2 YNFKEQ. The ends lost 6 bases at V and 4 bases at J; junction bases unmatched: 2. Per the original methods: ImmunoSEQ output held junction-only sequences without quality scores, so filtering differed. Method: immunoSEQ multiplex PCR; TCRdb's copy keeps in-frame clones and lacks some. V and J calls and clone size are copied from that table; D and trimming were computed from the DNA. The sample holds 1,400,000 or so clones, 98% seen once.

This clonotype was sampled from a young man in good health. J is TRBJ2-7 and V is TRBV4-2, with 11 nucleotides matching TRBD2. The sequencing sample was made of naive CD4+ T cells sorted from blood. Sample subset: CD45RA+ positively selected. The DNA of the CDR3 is TGTGCCAGCAGTGGGACTAGCGGATACGAGCAGTACTTC. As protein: CASSGTSGYEQYF.